These 9 T cell receptor beta chains originate from one sample sequenced in a study of sequential checkpoint blockade in melanoma. Only in-frame clones appear in the TCRdb table, and some are missing; sequencing was by immunoSEQ multiplex PCR. The data show approximately 20,000 clones, 73% seen once. Treatment: randomized to nivolumab then ipilimumab (arm A) or the reverse (arm B). The starting material was CD8+ T cells sorted from blood (inferred from file names), obtained from a patient given nivolumab and ipilimumab in sequence. The receptors derive from a human donor with melanoma.

This chain uses TRBV9 with TRBJ2-3, with D maybe TRBD2 (6 bases). From germline, CDR1 is SGDLS and CDR2 YYNGEE. Trimming removed 1 base from V and 3 bases from J, with 15 bases in between. The CDR3 has 16 amino acids. Here the CDR3 reads CASSVPVRELTDTQYF. CDR3 nucleotide sequence: TGTGCCAGCAGCGTACCGGTCCGGGAGCTAACAGATACGCAGTATTTT. The whole variable domain, filled in from reference TRBV9 and TRBJ2-3, reads DSGVTQTPKHLITATGQRVTLRCSPRSGDLSVYWYQQSLDQGLQFLIQYYNGEERAKGNILERFSAQQFPDLHSELNLSSLELGDSALYFCASSVPVRELTDTQYFGPGTRLTVL.

This clone is classed as medium-sized (0.01 to 0.1%). The chain has TRBV21-1 and TRBJ1-5; the D call TRBD1 from the table was never checked on the DNA. TRBV21-1 is classified as a pseudogene. The CDR3 covers 14 residues. The CDR3 is CASRKGTDNQPQHF. The DNA of the CDR3 is TGTGCCAGCAGGAAGGGGACAGACAATCAGCCCCAGCATTTT.

The rearrangement links TRBV9 to TRBJ2-7; no clear D gene. There are 14 residues in the CDR3. Germline CDR1 is SGDLS and CDR2 is YYNGEE. Between the trimmed V and J ends, which lost 0 bases and 6 bases, there was a span of 13 bases. For the CDR3, the DNA is TGTGCCAGCAGCGTAGGGGTATCGGGTCTCGAGCAGTACTTC. Translated: CASSVGVSGLEQYF.

This chain uses TRBV6-6 with TRBJ2-1, with D maybe TRBD1 (5 bases). The V end lost 3 bases, the J end lost 9 bases, and 15 bases lay between the germline ends. CDR1 is MNHNY and CDR2 is SVGAGI in the germline V gene (reference sequence). The CDR3 loop spans 14 amino acids. This CDR3 reads CASSYEGEMSEQFF. Written as DNA, the CDR3 is TGTGCCAGCAGTTATGAAGGGGAAATGAGTGAGCAGTTCTTC.

V and J are TRBV7-2 and TRBJ1-2; D is unclear. The CDR3 is 13 residues long. CDR1 SGHTA and CDR2 FQGNSA come from the germline V gene. V was shortened by 4 bases and J by 3 bases, with 9 bases between the two germline ends. The CDR3 coding sequence is TGTGCCAGCAGCTGGGTGGAGGACTATGGCTACACCTTC. Translating gives CASSWVEDYGYTF.

V usage is TRBV4-3 and J usage is TRBJ1-1; D perhaps matches TRBD1 (6 bases). The germline CDR1 and CDR2 sequences are LGHNA and YSLEER. The CDR3 length is 15 residues. V was pared by 4 bases and J by 3 bases, with 15 bases between. CDR3 DNA sequence: TGCGCCAGCAGCCTACGTGTGGGGGCGGACACTGAAGCTTTCTTT. Amino acid sequence: CASSLRVGADTEAFF.

CDR3 region: CASSWTQGTDTQYF. The CDR3 DNA reads as TGTGCCAGCAGCTGGACACAGGGGACAGATACGCAGTATTTT. The J gene is TRBJ2-3, the V gene TRBV7-6, with TRBD1 identical over 7 bases. CDR3 size: 14 residues. Germline V gives CDR1 SGHVS, CDR2 FNYEAQ. Trimming cost V 4 bases and J 3 bases; bases outside gene matches: 4. The complete variable domain, with remaining parts taken from reference TRBV7-6 and TRBJ2-3, reads GAGVSQSPRYKVTKRGQDVALRCDPISGHVSLYWYRQALGQGPEFLTYFNYEAQQDKSGLPNDRFSAERPEGSISTLTIQRTEQRDSAMYRCASSWTQGTDTQYFGPGTRLTVL.

This clone was seen once. This rearrangement joins TRBV28 to TRBJ1-1, with D unresolved. This CDR3 has 16 amino acids. The ends were cut back, 5 bases at V and 0 bases at J, with 16 bases in the middle. CDR1 is MDHEN and CDR2 is SYDVKM in the germline V gene. The DNA for the CDR3 is TGTGCCAGCAGTCCCGCCCCGGGAGAGATGAACACTGAAGCTTTCTTT. Translated: CASSPAPGEMNTEAFF. The complete variable domain, with remaining parts taken from reference TRBV28 and TRBJ1-1, reads DVKVTQSSRYLVKRTGEKVFLECVQDMDHENMFWYRQDPGLGLRLIYFSYDVKMKEKGDIPEGYSVSREKKERFSLILESASTNQTSMYLCASSPAPGEMNTEAFFGQGTRLTVV.

Notes on this clone: Its ends do not fully match the called genes, so a read error is possible. V gene TRBV9 combines with J gene TRBJ1-1; D is undetermined. CDR1 SGDLS and CDR2 YYNGEE come from the germline V gene. CDR3 length: 14 amino acids. The CDR3, as DNA: TGTGCCGGCAGCGGCACGGTTATGAACACTGAAGCTTTCTTT. Its translation is CAGSGTVMNTEAFF.